Below are 13 T cell receptor beta chains sequenced from a single sample in a study of blood T cell repertoires in COVID-19. The repertoire was sequenced with immunoSEQ multiplex PCR; TCRdb's copy has only in-frame clones and lacks some. Of roughly 52,000 clones in the sample, around 90% were seen once. The sample comprised peripheral blood. The receptors stem from an elderly woman with acute or convalescent COVID-19.

In its sample, this clone was seen a few times. This chain connects TRBV5-5 to TRBJ2-7; 9 bases agree with TRBD1. Germline CDR1 is SGHKS and CDR2 is YYEKEE (reference sequence). J lost 6 bases, V lost 7 bases, and 11 bases had no gene match. This CDR3 is 14 amino acids long. CDR3 sequence reads: CASGRGQGPLEQYF. The CDR3 DNA sequence: TGTGCCAGCGGCCGGGGACAGGGCCCCCTCGAGCAGTACTTC.

The rearrangement links TRBV3-1 (or the pseudogene TRBV3-2) to TRBJ1-1; D is unclear. V lost 3 bases and J 5 bases, leaving 7 bases between the germline ends. The CDR3 spans 12 residues. Per germline, CDR1 LGHDT and CDR2 YNNKEL (reference sequence). Written as DNA, the CDR3 is TGTGCCAGCAGCCACCTCGGGACTGAAGCTTTCTTT. Translation gives CASSHLGTEAFF.

The V call is TRBV20-1, the J call TRBJ1-5; D is uncertain. Germline lookup yields CDR1 DFQATT and CDR2 SNEGSKA (reference sequence). The CDR3 covers 13 residues. The V gene lost 3 bases and the J gene lost 4 bases, with 10 bases spanning the gap. Here the CDR3 reads CSASPSPNQPQHF. Here the CDR3 DNA reads TGCAGTGCTAGTCCAAGCCCGAATCAGCCCCAGCATTTT.

In DNA form, the CDR3 reads TGTGCCAGCAGCGCCACGGGGGGGCCGGGTGAGCAGTTCTTC. It translates to CASSATGGPGEQFF. The chain is built from TRBV9 and TRBJ2-1; 8 nucleotides agree with TRBD2. CDR1 is SGDLS, CDR2 YYNGEE, per germline. CDR3 length equals 14 residues. Trimming cost V 3 bases and J 9 bases; bases outside gene matches: 8. Combining the CDR3 with reference TRBV9 and TRBJ2-1 gives the whole variable domain DSGVTQTPKHLITATGQRVTLRCSPRSGDLSVYWYQQSLDQGLQFLIQYYNGEERAKGNILERFSAQQFPDLHSELNLSSLELGDSALYFCASSATGGPGEQFFGPGTRLTVL.

This chain's CDR3 is CASSQQGQRNSPLHF. In nucleotides, the CDR3 is TGCGCCAGCAGTCAACAGGGACAGAGAAATTCACCCCTCCACTTT. V gene TRBV23-1 combines with J gene TRBJ1-6, with 7 bases matching TRBD1. TRBV23-1 is given ORF status, its function remaining uncertain. V lost 2 bases to trimming and J lost 7 bases; unmatched junction nucleotides: 5. The length of the CDR3 is 15 residues.

This chain links TRBV5-1 with TRBJ2-5; D uncertain. Trimming cost V 4 bases and J 1 base, with 8 bases left between them. CDR3 size: 13 residues. The germline gives CDR1 SGHRS, CDR2 YFSETQ. CDR3 in DNA: TGCGCCAGCAGCGCGACAAGCCAAGAGACCCAGTACTTC. This sequence encodes CASSATSQETQYF.

V and J are TRBV7-7 and TRBJ2-3, with D perhaps matching TRBD2 (5 bases). CDR1 is SSHAT, CDR2 FNYEAQ, per germline (reference sequence). The CDR3 is 16 residues long. V shed 1 base and J shed 2 bases, with 13 bases lying between them. CDR3 protein: CASSLGVGMVTDTQYF. Here the CDR3 DNA reads TGTGCCAGCAGCTTAGGTGTCGGGATGGTCACAGATACGCAGTATTTT.

The rearrangement uses TRBV6-1 and TRBJ1-6; no clear D. From germline, CDR1 is MNHNS and CDR2 SASEGT. Trimming pared 3 bases from V and 9 bases from J, leaving 9 bases between. This CDR3 has 13 residues. The CDR3 region is CASSDPPGSPLHF. The CDR3 nucleotides read TGTGCCAGCAGTGACCCCCCAGGTTCACCCCTCCACTTT.

The chain employs TRBV6-1 and TRBJ2-7, with TRBD1 matching over 9 bases. V shed 1 base, J shed 2 bases, and the junction held 0 bases outside the gene matches. The CDR3 length is 14 residues. Germline V gene lookup returns CDR1 MNHNS and CDR2 SASEGT. This CDR3 reads CASSEGDRAYEQYF. The CDR3 bases are TGTGCCAGCAGTGAAGGGGACAGGGCCTACGAGCAGTACTTC.

This sequence joins TRBV7-8 and TRBJ1-5; the match to TRBD1 covers 7 bases. The CDR3 is 14 amino acids. Germline V gene data show CDR1 as SGHVS and CDR2 as FQNEAQ. Trimming at V came to 1 base and at J to 4 bases, leaving 1 base not matched to a gene. CDR3 loop: CASSLGRGNQPQHF. Here the CDR3 DNA reads TGTGCCAGCAGCTTAGGCAGGGGGAATCAGCCCCAGCATTTT.

J is TRBJ1-1 and V is TRBV5-8; tentatively, D is TRBD1 (5 bases). Per germline, CDR1 SGHTS and CDR2 YDEGEE. This CDR3 has 12 amino acids. V was cut by 4 bases and J by 5 bases, with 9 bases left in between. The CDR3 region has the DNA TGTGCCAGCAGCCTAAGGGGAACTGAAGCTTTCTTT. Its protein is CASSLRGTEAFF.

V is TRBV28 and J is TRBJ2-1, with D hard to call. The V end was cut by 2 bases, the J end by 5 bases, with 10 bases between. There are 14 residues in the CDR3. Germline CDR1 and CDR2: MDHEN and SYDVKM. The CDR3 coding sequence is TGTGCCAGCAGTTTAAATCCCCCAGACAATGAGCAGTTCTTC. Protein sequence: CASSLNPPDNEQFF.

This rearrangement joins TRBV12-1 to TRBJ2-2; the D call of TRBD1 is as the table states it, not checked on the DNA. TRBV12-1 is recorded as a pseudogene. The CDR3 spans 13 residues. CDR3 residues: CASSFLGPGELFF. The CDR3 coding sequence is TGTGCCAGCAGCTTTCTGGGCCCCGGGGAGCTGTTTTTT.